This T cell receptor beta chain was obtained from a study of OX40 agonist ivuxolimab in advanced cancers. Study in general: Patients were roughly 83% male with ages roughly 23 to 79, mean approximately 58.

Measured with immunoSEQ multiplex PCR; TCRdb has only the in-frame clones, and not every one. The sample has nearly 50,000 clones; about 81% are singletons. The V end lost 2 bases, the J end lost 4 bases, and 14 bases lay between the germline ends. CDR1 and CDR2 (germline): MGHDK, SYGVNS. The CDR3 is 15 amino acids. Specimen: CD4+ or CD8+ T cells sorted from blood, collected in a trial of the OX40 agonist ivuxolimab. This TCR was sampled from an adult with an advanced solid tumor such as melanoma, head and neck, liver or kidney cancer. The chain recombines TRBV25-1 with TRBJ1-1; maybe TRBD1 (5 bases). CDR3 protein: CASSERMEGTTEAFF. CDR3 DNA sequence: TGTGCCAGCAGTGAAAGGATGGAGGGGACCACTGAAGCTTTCTTT.